A selection of T cell receptor beta chains follows, all from one sample in a study of T cell responses to AZD1222 COVID-19 vaccine. Assay used: immunoSEQ multiplex PCR; TCRdb lists only in-frame clones, some missing. The sample has 110,000 to 150,000 clones; 70% to 90% are singletons. Sequenced here: peripheral blood, sampled on day 0 of AZD1222 vaccination. The origin of the receptors is an adult in good health. Both conserved end residues are part of each CDR3. D genes are given only for firm matches. The size entry is marked missing in some rows and otherwise reads once, few, many or a size class.

TRBJ2-7,-,TRBV12-3/TRBV12-4,-,CASSSELEKQYF,TGTGCCAGCAGCTCCGAACTGGAAAAGCAGTACTTC
TRBJ1-4,TRBD1,TRBV2,-,CASSEEGAGRKIKLFF,TGTGCCAGCAGTGAAGAGGGGGCGGGGAGGAAGATTAAACTGTTTTTT
TRBJ1-4,-,TRBV2,-,CASRAELNEKLFF,TGTGCCAGCAGGGCCGAGTTAAATGAAAAACTGTTTTTT
TRBJ2-7,TRBD1,TRBV7-6,-,CASSLPHSGTGGEQYF,TGTGCCAGCAGCCTACCCCATTCCGGGACAGGGGGCGAGCAGTACTTC
TRBJ1-1,-,TRBV7-8,-,CASLTGISGSTLNTEAFF,TGTGCCAGCCTCACCGGGATTTCGGGATCGACCTTGAACACTGAAGCTTTCTTT
TRBJ1-1,-,TRBV5-6,-,CASSPGQNTEAFF,TGTGCCAGCAGCCCCGGACAGAACACTGAAGCTTTCTTT
TRBJ1-5,-,TRBV9,-,CASSPGQNQPQHF,TGTGCCAGCAGCCCCGGACAGAATCAGCCCCAGCATTTT
TRBJ2-1,-,TRBV5-6,-,CASSLVGAGYNEQFF,TGTGCCAGCAGCTTGGTCGGGGCTGGATACAATGAGCAGTTCTTC
TRBJ2-7,-,TRBV18,-,CASSPSDLGGQYF,TGTGCCAGCTCACCCTCGGATTTGGGAGGGCAGTACTTC
TRBJ1-1,TRBD1,TRBV25-1,few,CASSESRGHGTEAFF,TGTGCCAGCAGTGAATCTAGGGGGCATGGCACTGAAGCTTTCTTT
TRBJ1-5,-,TRBV4-2,few,CASSQDLGTGNQPQHF,TGTGCCAGCAGCCAAGATCTTGGCACAGGCAATCAGCCCCAGCATTTT
TRBJ1-3,-,TRBV28,-,CASSQIGGQGQGSGNTIYF,TGTGCCAGCAGTCAAATCGGAGGGCAGGGGCAAGGATCTGGAAACACCATATATTTT
TRBJ1-2,TRBD1,TRBV18,once,CASSLTEITGTGYGYTF,TGTGCCAGCTCCCTCACCGAGATTACAGGGACAGGTTATGGCTACACCTTC
TRBJ1-5,-,TRBV5-1,once,CASSWDGSNQPQHF,TGCGCCAGCAGCTGGGACGGTAGCAATCAGCCCCAGCATTTT
TRBJ1-2,-,TRBV28,-,CASSLRSYGYTF,TGTGCCAGCAGCCTAAGAAGCTATGGCTACACCTTC
TRBJ2-6,-,TRBV5-6,-,CASSLGNGANVLTF,TGTGCCAGCAGCTTGGGTAACGGGGCCAACGTCCTGACTTTC
TRBJ2-3,-,TRBV6-5,-,CASSYSPGAPDTQYF,TGTGCCAGCAGTTACTCCCCAGGGGCTCCAGATACGCAGTATTTT
TRBJ2-3,TRBD1,TRBV24-1,-,CATSDLPGTGSFGTQYF,TGTGCCACCAGTGATTTGCCGGGGACAGGGAGCTTTGGTACGCAGTATTTT
TRBJ1-4,-,TRBV6-5,-,CASSPGKYEKLFF,TGTGCCAGCAGTCCGGGAAAGTATGAAAAACTGTTTTTT
TRBJ2-7,-,TRBV9,-,CASSVGWSQSYEQYF,TGTGCCAGCAGCGTAGGTTGGTCTCAATCTTACGAGCAGTACTTC
TRBJ2-1,-,TRBV1,-,CTSSQPASGSLGEQFF,TGCACCAGCAGCCAACCCGCTAGCGGGAGTCTAGGTGAGCAGTTCTTC
TRBJ1-2,-,TRBV3-1/TRBV3-2,-,CASSRERGVGRDGYTF,TGTGCCAGCAGCCGAGAGAGGGGTGTCGGGCGCGATGGCTACACCTTC
TRBJ1-4,TRBD1,TRBV19,-,CASSSRDRDEKLFF,TGTGCCAGTAGCTCCCGGGACAGGGATGAAAAACTGTTTTTT
TRBJ2-5,-,TRBV27,-,CASRRGTETQYF,TGTGCCAGCAGGAGGGGGACGGAGACCCAGTACTTC
TRBJ2-2,-,TRBV28,-,CASRQGIMTGELFF,TGTGCCAGCAGACAGGGTATAATGACCGGGGAGCTGTTTTTT
TRBJ2-5,-,TRBV7-9,-,CASSSSLGGEGETQYF,TGTGCCAGCAGCTCCTCCCTCGGTGGAGAGGGAGAGACCCAGTACTTC
TRBJ1-1,TRBD1,TRBV3-1/TRBV3-2,few,CASSQGQGIDTEAFF,TGTGCCAGCAGCCAAGGACAGGGGATAGACACTGAAGCTTTCTTT
TRBJ1-5,-,TRBV28,few,CASSLRAGSSQPQHF,TGTGCCAGCAGTTTAAGGGCAGGATCTAGTCAGCCCCAGCATTTT
TRBJ1-1,-,TRBV28,-,CASSLKVNTEAFF,TGTGCCAGCAGTTTAAAGGTTAACACTGAAGCTTTCTTT
TRBJ1-6,-,TRBV4-2,-,CASSLEGRSSPLHF,TGTGCCAGCAGCCTCGAGGGTAGGAGTTCACCCCTCCACTTT
TRBJ2-7,-,TRBV5-6,-,CASSLRAGEQYF,TGTGCCAGCAGCTTGAGGGCGGGAGAGCAGTACTTC
TRBJ2-1,-,TRBV27,-,CASSPTDSRHEQFF,TGTGCCAGCAGTCCGACCGACTCGCGCCATGAGCAGTTCTTC
TRBJ2-1,TRBD2,TRBV18,few,CASSPPLAGVYNEQFF,TGTGCCAGCTCACCACCCCTAGCGGGGGTCTACAATGAGCAGTTCTTC
TRBJ1-1,-,TRBV20-1,-,CSCGRGEAFF,TGCAGTTGTGGGAGGGGAGAAGCTTTCTTT
TRBJ1-5,-,TRBV21-1,once,CASSKGGYQPQHF,TGTGCCAGCAGCAAGGGGGGGTATCAGCCCCAGCATTTT
TRBJ1-1,-,TRBV30,-,CAWSFGGGEAFF,TGTGCCTGGAGTTTTGGGGGCGGAGAAGCTTTCTTT
TRBJ1-1,-,TRBV28,-,CASSPSGGITEAFF,TGTGCCAGCAGTCCCTCGGGGGGGATCACTGAAGCTTTCTTT
TRBJ2-5,TRBD2,TRBV7-9,-,CASSFPRGGKIQETQYF,TGTGCCAGCAGCTTCCCTCGGGGGGGGAAAATCCAAGAGACCCAGTACTTC
TRBJ2-3,TRBD2,TRBV4-1,-,CASSAERSSGGAGTDTQYF,TGCGCCAGCAGCGCTGAACGGAGTAGCGGGGGGGCCGGCACAGATACGCAGTATTTT
TRBJ1-2,-,TRBV6-6,-,CASREGGGYTF,TGTGCCAGCAGGGAGGGGGGGGGCTACACCTTC
TRBJ2-3,TRBD2,TRBV5-1,once,CASSSLAGTDTQYF,TGCGCCAGCAGCTCACTAGCGGGTACAGATACGCAGTATTTT
TRBJ2-7,-,TRBV28,-,CASSAAGTNTYEQYF,TGTGCCAGCAGCGCGGCCGGGACAAACACCTACGAGCAGTACTTC
TRBJ2-7,-,TRBV14,-,CASSQSIAASYEQYF,TGTGCCAGCAGCCAATCAATAGCCGCCTCCTACGAGCAGTACTTC
TRBJ2-7,TRBD2,TRBV9,-,CASSEGSGTTYEQYF,TGTGCCAGCAGCGAGGGCTCCGGGACTACCTACGAGCAGTACTTC
TRBJ1-5,TRBD1,TRBV16,-,CASSQSTGDQPQHF,TGTGCCAGCAGCCAATCTACAGGGGATCAGCCCCAGCATTTT
TRBJ1-3,-,TRBV30,-,CAWRTAYSGNTIYF,TGTGCCTGGAGGACAGCCTACTCTGGAAACACCATATATTTT